This T cell receptor beta chain was recorded in a study of identical twins. Study observations and caveats: While abundant cord blood beta clonotypes carried fewer insertions, memory repertoires showed no such pattern.

Of note for this clonotype: Antigen: not known.

The ends lost 0 bases at V and 1 base at J; junction bases unmatched: 7. From germline, CDR1 is SGHAT and CDR2 FQDESV (reference sequence). CDR3 length equals 19 residues. Through template switching, a universal primer site was introduced, and the cDNA contained unique molecular identifiers. TCRdb passed the 5' RACE reads through MiXCR, listing each CDR3 protein once. The sample comprises fewer than 250,000 distinct CDR3 sequences, approximately 9% of which are singletons, and over 4.5% rests with the top ten. Sequencing was performed on memory (CD45RO+) T cells sorted from blood. The clonotype was recovered from a woman aged 18-30 years in good health. The chain joins TRBV11-1 to TRBJ2-6; 9 positions match TRBD1. CDR3 sequence reads: CASSLALGQGLSGANVLTF. The CDR3 bases are TGTGCCAGCAGCTTAGCTTTGGGACAGGGTCTTTCTGGGGCCAACGTCCTGACTTTC.